This TCR beta chain emerged from a study of control samples from healthy donors and cancer patients (TCRdb year 2020). This clone was counted a few times. No antigen is known for it. Base qualities are not at hand, and no much larger clone is one base apart. The junction carries 14 bases between V and J, which are trimmed by 4 bases and 7 bases respectively. Based on the germline V gene, the CDR1 and CDR2 sequences are SGHRS and YFSETQ. The CDR3 starts with the cysteine, ends with the phenylalanine, and has 13 residues. Only CDR3 DNA remains: 39 bases, in frame from the first base. Library creation used the immunoSEQ multiplex PCR assay. Entries here come from immuneACCESS through TCRdb and include only in-frame sequences with V and J called. Some clones fail to appear in such tables; in the studies checked, an unresolved V gene covers under half of the shortfall, and the cause of the remainder is unknown. The sample table records 120,000 to 150,000 clones; roughly nine tenths of these occur just once. The top ten clones comprise around 9% of the sample.

This clonotype was obtained from a woman aged 30 to 39 in good health. Sample: blood. This receptor chain uses TRBV5-1 and TRBJ2-5; too little of a D gene remains to name it. The CDR3 here reads CASSTNLGGTQYF. At the DNA level, the sequence is TGCGCCAGCAGCACAAACTTGGGTGGGACCCAGTACTTC.